The 17 T cell receptor beta chains presented below share a single source sample, sequenced in a study of blood T cell repertoires in COVID-19. Some clones are missing from TCRdb's copy, which holds only in-frame ones; the method was immunoSEQ multiplex PCR. Of around 200,000 clones in the sample, over 80% were seen once. The specimen sequenced was peripheral blood. The source of these receptors is a woman between 40 and 55 years old with acute or convalescent COVID-19.

The J gene is TRBJ2-1, the V gene TRBV27; 10 bases align to TRBD1. Germline V CDR1 and CDR2: MNHEY, SMNVEV (reference sequence). This CDR3 spans 15 amino acids. Trimming took 3 bases from V and 3 from J; bases not matched to a gene: 2. CDR3 sequence (DNA): TGTGCCAGCAGTTTTGACAGGGGGCACTACAATGAGCAGTTCTTC. It is translated as CASSFDRGHYNEQFF.

The V call is TRBV6-6, the J call TRBJ1-4; 10 bases match TRBD1. Germline V gene lookup returns CDR1 MNHNY and CDR2 SVGAGI (reference sequence). The CDR3 has 16 amino acids. Trimming removed 0 bases from V and 7 bases from J; junction bases left unmatched: 5. The chain's CDR3 is CASSYSAGTGVEKLFF. The CDR3 DNA reads as TGTGCCAGCAGTTACTCGGCAGGGACAGGGGTTGAAAAACTGTTTTTT.

This clone turned up a few times. The chain employs TRBV10-3 and TRBJ2-2, with TRBD1 matching over 8 bases. Germline V gene lookup returns CDR1 ENHRY and CDR2 SYGVKD. The ends lost 8 bases at V and 5 bases at J; junction bases unmatched: 10. The CDR3 is 15 amino acids. The CDR3 protein is CAIEAGGVATGELFF. CDR3 sequence (DNA): TGTGCCATCGAGGCAGGGGGCGTTGCGACCGGGGAGCTGTTTTTT.

The genes are TRBV7-9 and TRBJ1-6, with D maybe TRBD1 (6 bases). In germline, CDR1 is SEHNR, CDR2 FQNEAQ (reference sequence). V dropped 1 base and J dropped 6 bases, with 13 bases sitting between them. The CDR3 covers 16 residues. The CDR3 nucleotides are TGTGCCAGCAGCTTAGTCTCTGCAGGGGCTAATTCACCCCTCCACTTT. This encodes CASSLVSAGANSPLHF.

The CDR3 here is CATSAGQGATNEKLFF. The CDR3 DNA follows: TGTGCCACCAGTGCGGGACAGGGGGCAACTAATGAAAAACTGTTTTTT. The chain employs TRBV24-1 and TRBJ1-4; 11 bases match TRBD1. The germline gives CDR1 KGHDR, CDR2 SFDVKD. V gave up 5 bases and J gave up 0 bases; unmatched junction bases: 1. This CDR3 has 16 amino acids.

In its sample, this clone was seen once. The rearrangement links TRBV6-1 to TRBJ1-2; TRBD1 aligns across 7 bases. V was pared by 0 bases and J by 8 bases, with 3 bases of the junction left unmatched. CDR3 length: 13 amino acids. Germline V CDR1 and CDR2: MNHNS, SASEGT. Written as DNA, the CDR3 is TGTGCCAGCAGTGAAGCACAGGGGCTAGGCTACACCTTC. Translated: CASSEAQGLGYTF.

The chain joins TRBV24-1 to TRBJ2-1, with TRBD1 matching over 7 bases. Trimming at V came to 6 bases and at J to 7 bases, leaving 8 bases not matched to a gene. The CDR3 runs to 14 residues. The germline CDR1 and CDR2 sequences are KGHDR and SFDVKD. The CDR3 loop is CATSRAGGVNEQFF. The DNA of the CDR3 is TGTGCCACCAGTAGGGCAGGGGGTGTGAATGAGCAGTTCTTC.

V usage is TRBV2 and J usage is TRBJ1-6, with 7 bases that match TRBD1. CDR1 and CDR2 (germline): SNHLY, FYNNEI. V lost 6 bases, J lost 8 bases, and 7 bases stayed unmatched. The CDR3 runs 14 residues. The CDR3 loop reads CASRARQGDSPLHF. The CDR3, as DNA: TGTGCCAGCAGGGCTAGACAGGGAGATTCACCCCTCCACTTT.

This clone was seen a few times. The CDR3 DNA reads TGTGCCAGCAGCCAGGGACTTGTCACTGAAGCTTTCTTT. Its translation: CASSQGLVTEAFF. This chain links TRBV11-3 with TRBJ1-1; perhaps TRBD1 as D (5 bases). This CDR3 comprises 13 residues. Germline CDR1 is SGHNT and CDR2 is YENEEA. Trimming removed 5 bases at V and 4 bases at J, with 11 bases between. The complete variable domain, with remaining parts taken from reference TRBV11-3 and TRBJ1-1, reads EAGVVQSPRYKIIEKKQPVAFWCNPISGHNTLYWYLQNLGQGPELLIRYENEEAVDDSQLPKDRFSAERLKGVDSTLKIQPAELGDSAVYLCASSQGLVTEAFFGQGTRLTVV.

V gene TRBV2 combines with J gene TRBJ1-3; D unclear. V was pared by 3 bases and J by 0 bases, with 6 bases between. The CDR3 totals 14 residues. CDR1 is SNHLY, CDR2 FYNNEI, per germline. The CDR3 region has the DNA TGTGCCAGCAGTGACAGGTCCTCTGGAAACACCATATATTTT. It specifies CASSDRSSGNTIYF.

This clone was observed a handful of times. The chain uses TRBV27 and TRBJ1-5; 9 nucleotides line up with TRBD1. This CDR3 comprises 14 residues. V lost 6 bases to trimming and J lost 5 bases; unmatched junction nucleotides: 5. CDR1 is MNHEY, CDR2 SMNVEV, per germline (reference sequence). DNA for the CDR3: TGTGCCAGCAGCCGGGACAGGGCATATCAGCCCCAGCATTTT. It specifies CASSRDRAYQPQHF.

The chain has TRBV6-5 and TRBJ1-6; D may be TRBD1 (5 bases). Trimming cost V 2 bases and J 7 bases, with 15 bases left between them. This CDR3 spans 16 amino acids. Germline V gene lookup returns CDR1 MNHEY and CDR2 SVGAGI. The CDR3: CASSYLPREWNSPLHF. In DNA form, the CDR3 reads TGTGCCAGCAGTTACCTTCCCAGGGAATGGAATTCACCCCTCCACTTT.

V is TRBV27 and J is TRBJ1-2; the match to TRBD1 covers 7 bases. V was pared by 7 bases and J by 8 bases, with 7 bases of the junction left unmatched. CDR3 size: 12 residues. In germline, CDR1 is MNHEY, CDR2 SMNVEV (reference sequence). The CDR3 nucleotides read TGTGCCAGCACGACAGGGTCCAGGGGCTACACCTTC. Encoded protein: CASTTGSRGYTF.

The rearrangement uses TRBV27 and TRBJ1-4, with TRBD1 matching over 7 bases. V lost 4 bases to trimming and J lost 5 bases; unmatched junction nucleotides: 7. The CDR3 is 15 residues long. Germline assignment: CDR1 MNHEY and CDR2 SMNVEV (reference sequence). The CDR3 is CASSSSGTANEKLFF. In DNA, the CDR3 is TGTGCCAGCAGTTCGTCCGGGACAGCAAATGAAAAACTGTTTTTT.

This clone was seen just once. The CDR3 DNA sequence: TGTGCCAGCACCTCTGTGAGGGAGGCACCCCTCCACTTT. Translation: CASTSVREAPLHF. This chain joins TRBV27 and TRBJ1-6; D uncertain. The CDR3 contains 13 residues. The germline CDR1 and CDR2 sequences are MNHEY and SMNVEV (reference sequence). V lost 7 bases to trimming and J lost 11 bases, with 15 bases between them.

This chain joins TRBV7-9 and TRBJ1-1; D unclear. This CDR3 region has 13 residues. Germline CDR1 SEHNR, CDR2 FQNEAQ (reference sequence). Trimming removed 6 bases from V and 0 bases from J, with 8 bases in between. CDR3 in amino acids: CASRRTLNTEAFF. The CDR3 bases are TGTGCCAGCAGAAGAACACTGAACACTGAAGCTTTCTTT.

This rearrangement joins TRBV5-1 to TRBJ1-2; the match to TRBD1 covers 10 bases. Per germline, CDR1 SGHRS and CDR2 YFSETQ. The CDR3 runs 14 residues. The ends lost 3 bases at V and 3 bases at J; junction bases unmatched: 2. CDR3 nucleotide sequence: TGCGCCAGCAGCTCCGGGACAGGGGACTATGGCTACACCTTC. Translated: CASSSGTGDYGYTF.